Listed below are T cell receptor beta chains from one sample, sequenced in a study of naive and memory T cell subsets. Each CDR3 protein gets one entry after TCRdb re-called the UMI-ligation and nested PCR reads with MiXCR. The sample shows roughly 100,000 distinct CDR3 sequences, approximately 10% of them seen only once. What was sequenced was naive CD4+ T cells from blood. These receptors came from a human donor in good health. Each CDR3 is given with its conserved first and last residue. Each record gives: D gene, J gene, V gene, CDR3 protein. The D gene is left open where the match is weak.

d_gene: TRBD2; j_gene: TRBJ2-1; v_gene: TRBV2; CDR3aa: CASSGGLAGGSSYNEQFF
d_gene: -; j_gene: TRBJ1-4; v_gene: TRBV19; CDR3aa: CASSIPRSTNEKLFF
d_gene: -; j_gene: TRBJ1-1; v_gene: TRBV12-3/TRBV12-4; CDR3aa: CASSSGRDWGAFF
d_gene: TRBD2; j_gene: TRBJ2-3; v_gene: TRBV29-1; CDR3aa: CSVTQGLVVPDTQYF
d_gene: -; j_gene: TRBJ2-3; v_gene: TRBV18; CDR3aa: CASSRAHTDTQYF
d_gene: TRBD2; j_gene: TRBJ2-1; v_gene: TRBV5-1; CDR3aa: CASSAGTRSLGEQFF
d_gene: -; j_gene: TRBJ2-6; v_gene: TRBV5-1; CDR3aa: CASSHGQPGANVLTF
d_gene: TRBD1; j_gene: TRBJ1-5; v_gene: TRBV15; CDR3aa: CATSRGGGDDQPQHF
d_gene: -; j_gene: TRBJ2-5; v_gene: TRBV2; CDR3aa: CASQTGQETQYF
d_gene: TRBD1; j_gene: TRBJ2-7; v_gene: TRBV29-1; CDR3aa: CSVFVYGDRGIGEQYF
d_gene: TRBD1; j_gene: TRBJ2-7; v_gene: TRBV24-1; CDR3aa: CATSVATGTYEQYF
d_gene: -; j_gene: TRBJ2-7; v_gene: TRBV29-1; CDR3aa: CSVEFGGIHEQYF
d_gene: -; j_gene: TRBJ2-5; v_gene: TRBV2; CDR3aa: CASSEAPLAGTQYF
d_gene: -; j_gene: TRBJ2-5; v_gene: TRBV15; CDR3aa: CATSLAPPETQYF
d_gene: TRBD1; j_gene: TRBJ1-1; v_gene: TRBV12-3/TRBV12-4; CDR3aa: CASRKGQGAVAFF
d_gene: -; j_gene: TRBJ2-7; v_gene: TRBV20-1; CDR3aa: CSARSRANYEQYF
d_gene: TRBD1; j_gene: TRBJ1-6; v_gene: TRBV20-1; CDR3aa: CSASPSDRGRLSPLHF
d_gene: -; j_gene: TRBJ1-2; v_gene: TRBV20-1; CDR3aa: CSASTGTLFGYTF
d_gene: -; j_gene: TRBJ2-3; v_gene: TRBV20-1; CDR3aa: CSKGPPGTDTQYF